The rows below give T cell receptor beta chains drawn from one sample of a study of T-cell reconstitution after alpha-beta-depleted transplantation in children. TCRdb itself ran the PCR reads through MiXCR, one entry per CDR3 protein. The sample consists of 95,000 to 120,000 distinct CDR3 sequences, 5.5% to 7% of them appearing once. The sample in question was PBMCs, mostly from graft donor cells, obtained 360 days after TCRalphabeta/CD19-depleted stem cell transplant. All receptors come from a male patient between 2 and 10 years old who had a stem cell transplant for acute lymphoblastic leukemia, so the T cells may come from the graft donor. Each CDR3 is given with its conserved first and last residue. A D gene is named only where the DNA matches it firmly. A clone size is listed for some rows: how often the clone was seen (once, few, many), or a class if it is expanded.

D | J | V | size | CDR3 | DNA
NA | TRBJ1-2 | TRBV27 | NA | CASTYRVGYGYTF | TGTGCCAGCACCTACAGGGTCGGCTATGGCTACACCTTC
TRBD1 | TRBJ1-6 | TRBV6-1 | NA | CASSKRTGRDSPLHF | TGTGCCAGCAGTAAAAGGACAGGGAGGGATTCACCCCTCCACTTT
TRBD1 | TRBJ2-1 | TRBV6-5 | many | CASSYRTGENEQFF | TGTGCCAGCAGTTACAGGACAGGGGAAAATGAGCAGTTCTTC
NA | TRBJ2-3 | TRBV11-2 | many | CASSRGAGGSTDTQYF | TGTGCCAGCAGCCGGGGGGCGGGCGGTAGCACAGATACGCAGTATTTT
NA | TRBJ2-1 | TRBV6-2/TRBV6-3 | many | CASSYTRYHEQFF | TGTGCCAGCAGTTACACCCGGTACCATGAGCAGTTCTTC
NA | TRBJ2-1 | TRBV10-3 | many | CATKEEYNEQFF | TGTGCCACCAAAGAAGAGTACAATGAGCAGTTCTTC
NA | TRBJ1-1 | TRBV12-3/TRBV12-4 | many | CASSQTLVGEAFF | TGTGCCAGCAGTCAAACGCTTGTGGGTGAAGCTTTCTTT
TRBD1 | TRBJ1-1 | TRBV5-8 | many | CASSLLPTGDTEAFF | TGTGCCAGCAGCTTGCTCCCCACAGGGGACACTGAAGCTTTCTTT
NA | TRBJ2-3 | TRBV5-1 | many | CASSERSDTQYF | TGCGCCAGCAGCGAGAGGTCAGATACGCAGTATTTT
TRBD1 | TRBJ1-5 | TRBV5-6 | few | CASSFWTGHQPQHF | TGTGCCAGCAGCTTTTGGACAGGGCACCAGCCCCAGCATTTT
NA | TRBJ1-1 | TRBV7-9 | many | CASSPWAGDTEAFF | TGTGCCAGCAGTCCCTGGGCCGGGGACACTGAAGCTTTCTTT
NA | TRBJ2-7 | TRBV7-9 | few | CASSLSRGGSYEQYF | TGTGCCAGCAGCTTAAGTAGGGGGGGATCCTACGAGCAGTACTTC
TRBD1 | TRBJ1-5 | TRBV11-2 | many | CASIPDRGAPKPQHF | TGTGCCAGCATTCCTGACAGGGGCGCCCCCAAGCCCCAGCATTTT
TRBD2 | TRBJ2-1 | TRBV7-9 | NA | CASSPRLAGGNEQFF | TGTGCCAGCAGCCCGAGACTAGCGGGGGGCAATGAGCAGTTCTTC
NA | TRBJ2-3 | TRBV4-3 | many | CASSGDGTSTDTQYF | TGCGCCAGCAGCGGCGACGGGACTAGCACAGATACGCAGTATTTT
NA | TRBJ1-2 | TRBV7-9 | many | CASSASRGYTF | TGTGCCAGCAGCGCCTCTAGGGGCTACACCTTC
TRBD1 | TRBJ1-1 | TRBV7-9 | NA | CASSLGGIGTGGKEAFF | TGTGCCAGCAGCTTAGGAGGTATCGGGACAGGGGGAAAGGAAGCTTTCTTT